The T cell receptor (beta chain) under discussion was sequenced for a study of Ad26.COV2.S vaccination and SARS-CoV-2 variants listed by TCRdb under 2021. Study-level background: Vaccine-arm donors were drawn from COV1001, a multicentre, randomized, double-blind, placebo-controlled phase I-IIa trial of Ad26.COV2.S in healthy adults. Trial participants were randomized into five groups of five: low-dose or high-dose Ad26.COV2.S given once or twice, or placebo on both occasions. Ad26.COV2.S was given intramuscularly at 5x10^10 or 1x10^11 viral particles, as a single shot or as two shots 56 days apart. The TCR-sequenced set comprised approximately 30 samples: approximately 20 Ad26.COV2.S vaccine recipients, 5 placebo recipients and 8 SARS-CoV-2 convalescent individuals. Throughout the experiments and outcome assessment, investigators stayed blinded to trial group allocation. The specificity and breadth of SARS-CoV-2-reactive T cell receptors after Ad26.COV2.S vaccination were assessed by TCRbeta repertoire sequencing. What the authors observed across the whole study: The study lacked the statistical power to compare responses across vaccine doses or regimens. Compared with placebo recipients, Ad26.COV2.S recipients showed higher spike-specific TCR breadth (P = 0.0014). After vaccination, spike-specific CD8+ and CD4+ T cell responses were reported to show substantial breadth. The authors noted that the TCR breadth and depth analyses may have underestimated total T cell responses. Vaccine and placebo recipients had similar non-spike TCR breadth, a finding consistent with the vaccine containing only spike.

This clone is a singleton in its sample. No antigen is known for it. Base qualities are missing; no much larger clone stands one base away. The CDR3 starts with the cysteine, ends with the phenylalanine, and has 12 residues. Only the CDR3 part of the read is kept: 36 bases, read in frame from the first base. CDR1 and CDR2 are read off the germline V gene (reference sequence) as SGHNT and YYREEE. Trimming takes 3 bases from V and 3 bases from J, and the germline ends sit 6 bases apart. The treatment or condition tag for this specimen amounts to: 15 to 20 received Ad26.COV2.S at low or high dose, single or two shots; about 5 received placebo; per-sample allocation not given. For vaccine and placebo recipients, repertoires were sequenced using samples collected on day 63 after the first injection. Between 29 July and 7 August 2020, Cohort 1b enrolled fewer than 30 adults aged 18-55 years at one site in Boston, USA. Ad26.COV2.S consisted of a replication-incompetent adenovirus type 26 vector by which a prefusion-stabilized SARS-CoV-2 spike protein from the original Wuhan strain was expressed.

The immunoSEQ Assay was the method used to sequence TCRbeta CDR3 regions. After extraction, genomic DNA underwent amplification by bias-controlled multiplex PCR, followed by high-throughput sequencing. Turning to the authors' computational methods: To quantify the absolute abundance of each unique TCRbeta CDR3 region, sequences were collapsed and filtered. T cell fraction was estimated by normalizing TCRbeta template counts to usable DNA, which was measured by amplifying reference genes present in all nucleated cells. Repertoire TCRs were annotated as SARS-CoV-2-specific by exact matching of V gene, CDR3 amino acid sequence and J gene to a known reactive TCR set. The reference SARS-CoV-2 TCR set came from MIRA and was filtered for enrichment in COVID-19-positive ImmuneCODE repertoires, removing public or cross-reactive TCRs. Using the MIRA antigens, annotated TCRs were further analysed by specific ORF or by position within an ORF. Breadth was defined as annotated unique rearrangements over total unique productive rearrangements; depth was the summed frequency of those rearrangements. Group comparisons of TCR breadth used two-sided Wilcoxon rank-sum tests. TCRdb obtained this table from immuneACCESS and retained in-frame rearrangements with V and J assigned. These tables miss some clones; where compared with another copy, unresolved V genes account for less than half of the shortfall, and the remainder is unexplained. From that table come the V and J calls and clone size; the DNA was used to work out D and trimming. Here the sample has about 400,000 clones; around nine tenths occur a single time. The ten largest clones take up 3.6% of the sample.

The sequence was collected from a person between 18 and 59 years old who received the Ad26.COV2.S COVID-19 vaccine or a placebo. The sequencing used peripheral blood, collected in a trial of Ad26.COV2.S vaccine versus placebo. The rearranged chain carries TRBV5-4 and TRBJ1-2, with the D gene uncertain. The bases read TGTGCCAGCAGCTCGTTTTACTATGGCTACACCTTC. Translated, it reads CASSSFYYGYTF.